A single sample gave rise to the 29 T cell receptor beta chains below, sequenced in a study of monozygotic twins with inflammatory bowel disease (dated by TCRdb to 2018 to 2020). The library was obtained by 5' RACE. TCRdb records Illumina HiSeq 2500 as the sequencer. TCRdb reanalyzed the reads, keeping one entry per CDR3 protein sequence and omitting DNA. For this sample, the table gives 300,000 to 400,000 distinct CDR3 sequences. Roughly 2% of the sample is held by the ten biggest clonotypes. The sequencing sample was made of blood. Every receptor here comes from a human donor with ulcerative colitis or Crohn's disease, or a healthy co-twin of an affected twin (not recorded which).

The chain carries TRBV29-1 and TRBJ2-1. This CDR3 contains 12 residues. Per the germline V gene, CDR1 is SQVTM and CDR2 is ANQGSEA. The CDR3 reads CSVGQPKNEQFF.

The chain recombines TRBV5-1 with TRBJ2-7; TCRdb calls TRBD2, which cannot be checked without DNA. The CDR3 consists of 14 residues. Germline CDR1 reads SGHRS; CDR2 reads YFSETQ. CDR3 sequence: CASRLTSGTYEQYF.

The chain has TRBV20-1 and TRBJ1-2; TCRdb's D gene call, TRBD1, goes unchecked for lack of DNA. The CDR3 contains 14 residues. Germline lookup yields CDR1 DFQATT and CDR2 SNEGSKA (reference sequence). CDR3 sequence reads: CSARMGPGNYGYTF.

Here the CDR3 reads CASSSARGQAASSYGYTF. The chain combines TRBV27 with TRBJ1-2; TCRdb names TRBD1, which stays unverified in the absence of DNA. Germline CDR1 and CDR2: MNHEY and SMNVEV (reference sequence). There are 18 residues in the CDR3.

The V call is TRBV12-3 or TRBV12-4, the J call TRBJ2-4. The length of the CDR3 is 13 residues. CDR3: CASSSRYDPFQYF.

The J gene is TRBJ2-1, the V gene TRBV3-1; the D gene TCRdb calls, TRBD2, cannot be checked with no DNA. Germline CDR1 and CDR2: LGHDT and YNNKEL (reference sequence). The length of the CDR3 is 15 residues. This CDR3 reads CASSLLAGGVNEQFF.

The chain joins TRBV11-2 to TRBJ2-7; TCRdb proposes TRBD1, but this gene call is untestable without DNA. This CDR3 has 13 amino acids. CDR1 is SGHAT and CDR2 is FQNNGV in the germline V gene. CDR3 in amino acids: CASRNRVSYEQYF.

The chain combines TRBV12-3 or TRBV12-4 with TRBJ2-1. The length of the CDR3 is 12 residues. The CDR3 reads CASSPWYNEQFF.

The chain links TRBV7-3 to TRBJ1-2. This CDR3 spans 13 amino acids. Germline lookup yields CDR1 SGHTA and CDR2 FQGTGA. CDR3 loop: CASSSNGGIGYTF.

The V gene is TRBV6-1, the J gene TRBJ2-5; TCRdb picks TRBD1, but there is no DNA to check that call. The CDR3 is 16 amino acids. From germline, CDR1 is MNHNS and CDR2 SASEGT. The CDR3 sequence: CASISLQTGGGETQYF.

This chain uses TRBV5-1 with TRBJ2-6. Germline lookup yields CDR1 SGHRS and CDR2 YFSETQ. The CDR3 is 15 amino acids. Here the CDR3 reads CASSVDSSGANVLTF.

The gene calls are TRBV10-3 and TRBJ2-3; TCRdb proposes TRBD1, but this gene call is untestable without DNA. The CDR3 consists of 15 residues. CDR1 is ENHRY, CDR2 SYGVKD, per germline. The CDR3 protein is CAISESQGVADTQYF.

The CDR3 reads CASSPRPGEEQYF. The genes are TRBV7-2 and TRBJ2-7. Germline CDR1 reads SGHTA; CDR2 reads FQGNSA. The CDR3 extends over 13 amino acids.

The chain has TRBV4-1 and TRBJ2-5; the TCRdb D gene call, TRBD1, has no DNA to confirm it. The CDR3 runs 16 residues. The germline gives CDR1 MGHRA, CDR2 YSYEKL. The CDR3 sequence: CASSLRLGVGGETQYF.

The chain has TRBV6-2 or TRBV6-3 and TRBJ2-3; there is no DNA to check the TCRdb D call of TRBD2. This CDR3 has 14 amino acids. The germline V gene encodes CDR1 MNHEY and CDR2 SVGEGT. Here the CDR3 reads CASRGLAVTDTQYF.

CDR3 in amino acids: CASSSDRGFYGYTF. V usage is TRBV12-3 or TRBV12-4 and J usage is TRBJ1-2; with no DNA, the TCRdb D assignment of TRBD1 cannot be verified. There are 14 residues in the CDR3.

The rearrangement joins TRBV4-1 to TRBJ2-1; without DNA, the TCRdb call of TRBD2 cannot be checked. This CDR3 is 16 amino acids long. Germline V gene data show CDR1 as MGHRA and CDR2 as YSYEKL. The CDR3 reads CASSPRTSGSGNEQFF.

The rearrangement uses TRBV19 and TRBJ1-6; the TRBD1 assignment by TCRdb is unverifiable without DNA. Germline-derived CDR1 and CDR2 are LNHDA and SQIVND (reference sequence). This CDR3 has 14 amino acids. This CDR3 is CATSTTGGGSPLHF.

The genes are TRBV5-1 and TRBJ2-2; without DNA, the TCRdb call of TRBD1 cannot be checked. Germline V gives CDR1 SGHRS, CDR2 YFSETQ. The CDR3 length is 15 residues. The CDR3 sequence: CASSLDTGLTGELFF.

V usage is TRBV7-9 and J usage is TRBJ2-7; TCRdb returns TRBD1, unconfirmable since there is no DNA. The CDR3 is 13 residues long. The germline gives CDR1 SEHNR, CDR2 FQNEAQ (reference sequence). The CDR3 reads CASSHGQGNEQYF.

V gene TRBV9 combines with J gene TRBJ1-6. The CDR3 has 14 residues. Looked up from germline, CDR1 is SGDLS and CDR2 is YYNGEE. The CDR3 loop is CASSVDILDSPLHF.

The rearrangement links TRBV12-3 or TRBV12-4 to TRBJ1-1; TCRdb indicates TRBD1, and absent DNA this call remains unverified. The CDR3 runs to 16 residues. The CDR3 spells CASSRSRDRRNTEAFF.

The chain joins TRBV7-2 to TRBJ1-1. This CDR3 is 15 amino acids long. CDR1 is SGHTA and CDR2 is FQGNSA in the germline V gene. CDR3 residues: CASRSRRAMNTEAFF.

V is TRBV6-1 and J is TRBJ2-1. From germline, CDR1 is MNHNS and CDR2 SASEGT. This CDR3 contains 16 residues. The CDR3 sequence: CASSHTLGSSYNEQFF.

The chain joins TRBV5-1 to TRBJ2-2; TCRdb indicates TRBD2, and absent DNA this call remains unverified. Germline CDR1 and CDR2: SGHRS and YFSETQ. The length of the CDR3 is 18 residues. Here the CDR3 reads CASSLGTSGGIRAGELFF. Full variable domain (remainder filled in from reference TRBV5-1 and TRBJ2-2): KAGVTQTPRYLIKTRGQQVTLSCSPISGHRSVSWYQQTPGQGLQFLFEYFSETQRNKGNFPGRFSGRQFSNSRSEMNVSTLELGDSALYLCASSLGTSGGIRAGELFFGEGSRLTVL.

This chain joins TRBV5-1 and TRBJ1-3; there is no DNA to check the TCRdb D call of TRBD1. The CDR3 loop spans 16 amino acids. The germline V gene has CDR1 SGHRS and CDR2 YFSETQ. The CDR3 loop is CASSRGDSASGNTIYF.

V usage is TRBV27 and J usage is TRBJ1-5; the D call of TRBD1 rests on TCRdb alone, since no DNA is present to check it. The CDR3 is 15 residues long. The germline gives CDR1 MNHEY, CDR2 SMNVEV (reference sequence). CDR3 loop: CASSLSFQGRQPQHF.

The V gene is TRBV6-5, the J gene TRBJ2-7; TCRdb lists TRBD1, though no DNA is available to test this call. Germline V CDR1 and CDR2: MNHEY, SVGAGI. The CDR3 has 12 residues. CDR3 sequence: CATRRGSEEQNF.

The chain recombines TRBV27 with TRBJ1-2; the D call of TRBD1 rests on TCRdb alone, since no DNA is present to check it. This CDR3 is 13 amino acids long. The germline V gene encodes CDR1 MNHEY and CDR2 SMNVEV (reference sequence). This CDR3 reads CASSSDWGGGYTF.